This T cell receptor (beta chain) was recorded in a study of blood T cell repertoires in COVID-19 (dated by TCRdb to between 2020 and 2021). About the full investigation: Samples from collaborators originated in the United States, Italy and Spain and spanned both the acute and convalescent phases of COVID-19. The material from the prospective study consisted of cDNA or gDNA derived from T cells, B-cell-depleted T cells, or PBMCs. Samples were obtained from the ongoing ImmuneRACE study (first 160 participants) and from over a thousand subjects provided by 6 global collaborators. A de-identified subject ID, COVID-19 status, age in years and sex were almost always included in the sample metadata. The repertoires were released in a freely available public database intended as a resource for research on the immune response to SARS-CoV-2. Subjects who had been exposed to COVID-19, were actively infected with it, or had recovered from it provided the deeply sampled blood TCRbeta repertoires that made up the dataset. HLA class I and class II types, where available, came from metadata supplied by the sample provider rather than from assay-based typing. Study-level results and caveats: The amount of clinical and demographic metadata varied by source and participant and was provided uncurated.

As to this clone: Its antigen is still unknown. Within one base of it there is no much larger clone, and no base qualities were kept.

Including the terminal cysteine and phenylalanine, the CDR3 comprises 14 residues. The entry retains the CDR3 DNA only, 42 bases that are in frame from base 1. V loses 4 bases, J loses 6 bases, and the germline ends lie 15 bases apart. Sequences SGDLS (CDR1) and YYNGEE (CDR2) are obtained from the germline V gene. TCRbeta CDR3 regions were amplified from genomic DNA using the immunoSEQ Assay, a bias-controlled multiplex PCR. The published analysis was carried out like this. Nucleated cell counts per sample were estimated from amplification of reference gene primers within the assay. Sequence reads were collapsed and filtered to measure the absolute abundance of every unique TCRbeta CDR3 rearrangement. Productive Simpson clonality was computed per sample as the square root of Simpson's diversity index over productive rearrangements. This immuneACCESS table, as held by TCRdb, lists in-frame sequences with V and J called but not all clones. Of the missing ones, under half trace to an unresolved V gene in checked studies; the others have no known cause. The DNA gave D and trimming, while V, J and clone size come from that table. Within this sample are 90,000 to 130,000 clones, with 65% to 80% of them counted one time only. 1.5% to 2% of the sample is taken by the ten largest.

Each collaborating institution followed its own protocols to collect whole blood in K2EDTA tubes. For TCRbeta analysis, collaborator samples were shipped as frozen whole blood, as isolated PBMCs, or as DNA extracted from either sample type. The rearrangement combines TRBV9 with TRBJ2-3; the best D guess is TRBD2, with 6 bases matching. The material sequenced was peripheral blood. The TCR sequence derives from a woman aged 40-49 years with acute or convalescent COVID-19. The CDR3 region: CASSPLGGRDTQYF. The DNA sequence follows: TGTGCCAGCAGCCCACTAGGAGGGCGCGATACGCAGTATTTT. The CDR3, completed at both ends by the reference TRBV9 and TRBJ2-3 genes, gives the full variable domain DSGVTQTPKHLITATGQRVTLRCSPRSGDLSVYWYQQSLDQGLQFLIQYYNGEERAKGNILERFSAQQFPDLHSELNLSSLELGDSALYFCASSPLGGRDTQYFGPGTRLTVL.